These T cell receptor beta chains were read from a single sample in a study of identical twins. Via MiXCR, TCRdb re-called the 5' RACE reads, giving one row per CDR3 protein. The sample includes approximately 94,000 distinct CDR3 sequences, 5.9% seen only once; the top ten take about an eighth. The sample comprised memory T cells sorted from blood. The receptors originated from a woman between 45 and 60 years old in good health. The CDR3 runs from the conserved cysteine through the conserved F or W. The D gene is left open where the match is weak. Size values are once, few and many counts, or a class for expanded clones, and some rows have none.

J gene	clone size	D gene	V gene	CDR3 protein	CDR3 DNA
TRBJ2-5	few	TRBD1	TRBV2	CASISTGGETQYF	TGTGCCAGCATATCGACAGGGGGGGAGACCCAGTACTTC
TRBJ2-6	many	NA	TRBV27	CASSLSSGANVLTF	TGTGCCAGCAGCCTGAGCTCTGGGGCCAACGTCCTGACTTTC
TRBJ2-5	medium-sized	TRBD1	TRBV29-1	CSARTGTGYETQYF	TGCAGCGCCCGAACCGGGACAGGGTACGAGACCCAGTACTTC
TRBJ2-3	many	NA	TRBV28	CASSPWTETRDTQYF	TGTGCCAGCAGTCCCTGGACAGAAACGCGGGATACGCAGTATTTT
TRBJ1-2	NA	TRBD1	TRBV9	CASSGTGAGFVTYTF	TGTGCCAGCAGCGGCACAGGGGCGGGCTTTGTGACCTACACCTTC
TRBJ2-1	NA	TRBD2	TRBV20-1	CSAEPGGTSGRDEQFF	TGCAGTGCTGAACCCGGCGGGACTAGCGGACGGGATGAGCAGTTCTTC
TRBJ2-5	many	NA	TRBV20-1	CSAMSGSQETQYF	TGCAGTGCTATGAGCGGTAGCCAAGAGACCCAGTACTTC
TRBJ2-7	many	TRBD2	TRBV5-1	CASSPEAGGISEQYF	TGCGCCAGCAGCCCGGAGGCGGGAGGGATAAGCGAGCAGTACTTC
TRBJ1-6	many	NA	TRBV12-3/TRBV12-4	CASRIEAGARYNSPLHF	TGTGCCAGCAGAATAGAGGCTGGGGCGAGATATAATTCACCCCTCCACTTT
TRBJ2-1	NA	NA	TRBV29-1	CSVHIGVTEQFF	TGCAGCGTACATATAGGGGTGACTGAGCAGTTCTTC
TRBJ2-7	few	NA	TRBV14	CASSQFELLGREQYF	TGTGCCAGCAGCCAATTCGAGCTCCTGGGTAGGGAGCAGTACTTC
TRBJ2-5	few	TRBD1	TRBV6-5	CASSRTGTGEETQYF	TGTGCCAGCAGCCGCACCGGGACAGGGGAAGAGACCCAGTACTTC
TRBJ1-2	few	NA	TRBV29-1	CSPVRWGKRYGYTF	TGCAGCCCAGTAAGGTGGGGGAAACGATATGGCTACACCTTC
TRBJ2-3	many	TRBD2	TRBV4-2	CASSPGLAGRNTQYF	TGTGCCAGCAGCCCGGGACTAGCGGGACGGAATACGCAGTATTTT
TRBJ2-1	many	NA	TRBV5-1	CASSFDFGNDEQFF	TGCGCCAGCAGCTTTGATTTCGGGAACGATGAGCAGTTCTTC
TRBJ2-1	many	NA	TRBV20-1	CSARAGGDYNEQFF	TGCAGTGCTAGAGCAGGTGGAGATTACAATGAGCAGTTCTTC
TRBJ2-5	NA	TRBD1	TRBV29-1	CSVEAGGGETQYF	TGCAGCGTTGAAGCAGGGGGCGGGGAGACCCAGTACTTC
TRBJ2-1	many	TRBD2	TRBV12-3/TRBV12-4	CASSSVSGSRYNEQFF	TGTGCCAGCAGTTCCGTTAGCGGGAGTCGCTACAATGAGCAGTTCTTC
TRBJ2-1	few	TRBD2	TRBV20-1	CSVLAGGPNEQFF	TGCAGTGTTCTCGCGGGAGGGCCTAATGAGCAGTTCTTC
TRBJ1-2	few	NA	TRBV28	CASSITGYSNYGYTF	TGTGCCAGCAGTATTACAGGGTACTCTAACTATGGCTACACCTTC
TRBJ1-2	NA	TRBD1	TRBV29-1	CSAEGTGAGYTF	TGCAGCGCCGAGGGGACAGGTGCTGGCTACACCTTC
TRBJ1-2	many	TRBD1	TRBV10-3	CAISAGQVNYGYTF	TGTGCCATCAGTGCGGGACAGGTTAACTATGGCTACACCTTC